The clone carrying this T cell receptor beta chain was seen only a few times. What it binds is not known. Germline V gene sequence: CDR1 SEHNR, CDR2 FQNEAQ (reference sequence). Trimming took off 5 bases at V and 5 bases at J, with 6 bases between the two ends. This CDR3 contains 12 residues. A second PCR, run for roughly 7 to 11 cycles, used a sample-barcoded 5' primer plus a J-beta primer mix. Every cDNA was tagged by a template-switch adaptor with 12 random nucleotides. TCRdb re-derived calls from the 5' RACE reads in MiXCR, one entry per CDR3 protein. The repertoire has more than 1 million distinct CDR3 sequences, less than 50% of them found once; the top ten carry approximately 19%. The data derive from a study of blood T cells in healthy people across ages. Study results and limitations: A roughly linear age-dependent decrease characterized TCR beta diversity per million T cells.

This receptor was obtained from a woman aged 55-69 years in good health. Sequencing used blood. The rearrangement links TRBV7-9 to TRBJ1-4; no reliable D call. This CDR3 reads CASSPDNEKLFF. For the CDR3, the DNA is TGTGCCAGCAGCCCCGACAATGAAAAACTGTTTTTT.